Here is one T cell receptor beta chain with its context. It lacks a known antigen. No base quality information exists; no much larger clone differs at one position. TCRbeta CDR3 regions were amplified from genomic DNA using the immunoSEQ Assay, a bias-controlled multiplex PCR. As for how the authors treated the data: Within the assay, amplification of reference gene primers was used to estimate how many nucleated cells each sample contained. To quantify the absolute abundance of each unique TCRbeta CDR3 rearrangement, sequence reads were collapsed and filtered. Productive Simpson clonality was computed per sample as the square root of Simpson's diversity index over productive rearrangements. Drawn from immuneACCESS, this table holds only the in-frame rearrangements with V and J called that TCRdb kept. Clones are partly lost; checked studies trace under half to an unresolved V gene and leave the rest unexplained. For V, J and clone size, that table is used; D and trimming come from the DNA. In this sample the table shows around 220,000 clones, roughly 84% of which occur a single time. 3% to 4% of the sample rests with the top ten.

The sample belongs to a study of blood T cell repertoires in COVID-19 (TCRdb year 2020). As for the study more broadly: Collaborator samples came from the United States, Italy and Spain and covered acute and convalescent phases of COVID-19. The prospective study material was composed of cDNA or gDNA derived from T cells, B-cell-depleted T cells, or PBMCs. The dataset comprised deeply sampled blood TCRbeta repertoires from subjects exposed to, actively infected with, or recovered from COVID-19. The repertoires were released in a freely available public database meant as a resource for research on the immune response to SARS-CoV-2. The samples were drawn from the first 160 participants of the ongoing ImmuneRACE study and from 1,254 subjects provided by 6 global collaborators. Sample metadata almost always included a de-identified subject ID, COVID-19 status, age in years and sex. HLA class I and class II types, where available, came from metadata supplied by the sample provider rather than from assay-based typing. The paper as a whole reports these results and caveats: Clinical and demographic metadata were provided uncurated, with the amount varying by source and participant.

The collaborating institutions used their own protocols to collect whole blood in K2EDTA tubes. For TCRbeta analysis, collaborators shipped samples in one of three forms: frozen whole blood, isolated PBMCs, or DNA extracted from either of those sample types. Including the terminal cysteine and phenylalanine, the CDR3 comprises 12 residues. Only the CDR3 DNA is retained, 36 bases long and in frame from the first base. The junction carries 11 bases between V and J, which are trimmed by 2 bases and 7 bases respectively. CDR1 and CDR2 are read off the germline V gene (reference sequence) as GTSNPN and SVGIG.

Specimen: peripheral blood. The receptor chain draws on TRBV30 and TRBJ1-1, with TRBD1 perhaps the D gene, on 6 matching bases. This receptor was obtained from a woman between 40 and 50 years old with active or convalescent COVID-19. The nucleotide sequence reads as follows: TGTGCCTGGAGTCCACAGGGAATTGAAGCTTTCTTT. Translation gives CAWSPQGIEAFF.